The 6 T cell receptor beta chains reported below all come from one sample, sequenced in a study of T cell repertoires in cytomegalovirus infection. One entry per CDR3 protein, called by TCRdb with MiXCR from the reads. The sample lists 500,000 to 600,000 distinct CDR3 sequences; about 17% were seen once. Sequenced sample: CD8+ T cells from PBMCs. The receptors stem from a human donor in good health (CMV status not recorded). Some clones in this sample may be carry-over from other donors' samples.

This clonotype was seen many times. V gene TRBV4-1 combines with J gene TRBJ2-1; 10 positions match TRBD1. The CDR3 has 13 residues. Trimming removed 4 bases from V and 6 bases from J; junction bases left unmatched: 0. From germline, CDR1 is MGHRA and CDR2 YSYEKL. DNA for the CDR3: TGCGCCAGCAGCCGGACAGGGGGCAATGAGCAGTTCTTC. Protein: CASSRTGGNEQFF.

This clonotype came up many times. This rearrangement joins TRBV4-1 to TRBJ2-1; the D gene is possibly TRBD2 (5 bases). The V end was cut by 0 bases, the J end by 6 bases, with 12 bases between. Per germline, CDR1 MGHRA and CDR2 YSYEKL. This CDR3 spans 15 amino acids. This CDR3 reads CASSQEVGGFNEQFF. DNA of the CDR3: TGCGCCAGCAGCCAAGAGGTAGGCGGGTTCAATGAGCAGTTCTTC.

This clonotype was counted many times. V gene TRBV20-1 combines with J gene TRBJ2-7; D unclear. This CDR3 spans 14 amino acids. V dropped 3 bases and J dropped 3 bases, with 15 bases sitting between them. Germline CDR1 is DFQATT and CDR2 is SNEGSKA (reference sequence). The DNA of the CDR3 is TGCAGTGCTAGTGGGGTAGAAGAGGACTACGAGCAGTACTTC. Translated: CSASGVEEDYEQYF.

There are a few counts of this clonotype. The CDR3 DNA reads as TGTGCCAGTAGTATAGATTTCCAGATTAAACGGGGCACTGAAGCTTTCTTT. Translated: CASSIDFQIKRGTEAFF. The rearrangement uses TRBV19 and TRBJ1-1; no clear D. There are 17 residues in the CDR3. Germline V gives CDR1 LNHDA, CDR2 SQIVND (reference sequence). The V and J ends lost 0 bases and 4 bases respectively, with 18 bases between them.

Many counts were recorded for this clonotype. The chain links TRBV27 to TRBJ1-2; the D gene is possibly TRBD1 (5 bases). The V end lost 6 bases, the J end lost 5 bases, and 13 bases lay between the germline ends. CDR1 and CDR2 from the germline V gene are MNHEY and SMNVEV (reference sequence). This CDR3 has 13 amino acids. Here the CDR3 DNA reads TGTGCCAGCAGGCGTGGGACTATGTATGGCTACACCTTC. Translated: CASRRGTMYGYTF.

This clonotype was seen at least ten times. The chain has TRBV7-9 and TRBJ2-5; 7 nucleotides agree with TRBD1. V shed 0 bases and J 7 bases; nucleotides not matched to a gene: 11. Germline-derived CDR1 and CDR2 are SEHNR and FQNEAQ (reference sequence). This CDR3 comprises 16 residues. The CDR3 loop is CASSLARGTAARTQYF. The CDR3 nucleotides are TGTGCCAGCAGCTTAGCGCGAGGGACAGCCGCCCGGACCCAGTACTTC.